This T cell receptor beta chain is from a study of PD-L1 blockade in urothelial cancer. Study-level background: Blood was tested 3 weeks (second dose) and 6 weeks into treatment.

The germline CDR1 and CDR2 sequences are MNHEY and SVGAGI. V lost 4 bases, J lost 0 bases, and 0 bases stayed unmatched. The CDR3 spans 14 residues. The data were produced by immunoSEQ multiplex PCR, yet TCRdb's version contains in-frame clones alone and is incomplete. The table has tens of thousands of clones, more than 75% seen once. The sequencing used PBMCs, collected around atezolizumab (anti-PD-L1) treatment. The clonotype comes from a man in his 70s with urothelial cancer. The V call is TRBV6-5, the J call TRBJ2-7, with TRBD2 identical over 10 bases. The CDR3 sequence: CASSWTSGSYEQYF. CDR3 coding DNA: TGTGCCAGCAGTTGGACTAGCGGCTCCTACGAGCAGTACTTC.